This T cell receptor (beta chain) was retrieved from a study of blood T cell repertoires in COVID-19. Study information: Sources were T cells, B-cell-depleted T cells, or PBMCs; the material itself was cDNA or gDNA.

Method: immunoSEQ multiplex PCR; TCRdb's copy keeps in-frame clones and lacks some. The sample includes around 400,000 clones, 75% to 90% seen only once; the top ten take 5% to 5.5%. Trimming took 2 bases from V and 0 from J, leaving 20 bases between them. Germline assignment: CDR1 MNHNS and CDR2 SASEGT. This CDR3 has 19 residues. This clone was detected only once. The chain recombines TRBV6-1 with TRBJ2-4; the D is unclear. The sample comprised PBMCs or T cells enriched from blood (not recorded which). The sequence came from a woman aged 45 to 65 who had recovered from COVID-19. In DNA form, the CDR3 reads TGTGCCAGCAGTGAAAGGCCCGACTCACCCTTACTAGCCAAAAACATTCAGTACTTC. It codes for CASSERPDSPLLAKNIQYF.